This T cell receptor beta chain was documented in a study of CD8 T cells in ankylosing spondylitis. Broader study findings: A TCR beta motif of 8 or 9 highly homologous variants appeared characteristic of ankylosing spondylitis blood. According to the report, clones linked to the disease were significantly enriched in matched synovial fluid samples taken from ankylosing spondylitis patients.

This clonotype was counted at least ten times. Its antigen is undetermined. With molecular barcodes, quantitative 5'-RACE was used to make the TCR beta libraries. MiXCR, run by TCRdb on the 5' RACE reads, gives a single entry per CDR3 protein. The sample has more than 10,000 distinct CDR3 sequences, 2.8% seen once. The CDR3 is 16 amino acids. Germline V gene sequence: CDR1 SGDLS, CDR2 YYNGEE. J gave up 4 bases and V 4 bases, and 5 bases lay outside the gene matches. This clonotype was sampled from a male donor with ankylosing spondylitis or in good health (not recorded which). The sequencing sample was made of blood, either unsorted or a sorted T cell fraction (not recorded which). The rearrangement uses TRBV9 and TRBJ2-3; 14 nucleotides line up with TRBD2. Here the CDR3 DNA reads TGTGCCAGCAGCTCTAGACTAGCGGGGGGGCCAGATACGCAGTATTTT. Encoded protein: CASSSRLAGGPDTQYF.